What follows describes a single TCR beta chain. The sample is drawn from a study of blood T cell repertoires in COVID-19. On the study more broadly: In each case, the material was cDNA or gDNA derived from T cells, B-cell-depleted T cells, or PBMCs.

The length of the CDR3 is 14 residues. Germline V lookup: CDR1 LNHNV, CDR2 YYDKDF (reference sequence). J was trimmed by 2 bases and V by 6 bases; bases with no gene match: 3. Some clones are missing from TCRdb's copy, which holds only in-frame ones; the method was immunoSEQ multiplex PCR. The profile shows 200,000 to 250,000 clones, over 75% of them singletons. This TCR derives from a woman between 25 and 40 years old who had been exposed to COVID-19. The sequencing sample was made of PBMCs or T cells enriched from blood (not recorded which). The J gene is TRBJ1-2, the V gene TRBV15; TRBD1 matches at 10 bases. The CDR3 sequence is CATRAGQGNYGYTF. The CDR3 DNA reads as TGTGCCACCAGGGCGGGACAGGGGAACTATGGCTACACCTTC. The variable domain in full, with the rest retrieved from reference TRBV15 and TRBJ1-2, is DAMVIQNPRYQVTQFGKPVTLSCSQTLNHNVMYWYQQKSSQAPKLLFHYYDKDFNNEADTPDNFQSRRPNTSFCFLDIRSPGLGDTAMYLCATRAGQGNYGYTFGSGTRLTVV.